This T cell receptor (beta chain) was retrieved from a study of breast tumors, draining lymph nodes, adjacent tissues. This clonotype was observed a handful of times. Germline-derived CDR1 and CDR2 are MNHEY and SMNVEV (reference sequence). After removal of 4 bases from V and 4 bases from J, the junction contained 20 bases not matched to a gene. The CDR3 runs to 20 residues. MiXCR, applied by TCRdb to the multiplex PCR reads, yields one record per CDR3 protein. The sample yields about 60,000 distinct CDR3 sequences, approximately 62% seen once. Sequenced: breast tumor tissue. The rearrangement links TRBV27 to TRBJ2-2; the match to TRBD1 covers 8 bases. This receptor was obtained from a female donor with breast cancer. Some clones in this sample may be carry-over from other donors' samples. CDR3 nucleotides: TGTGCCAGCAGTTCTATCTACCTAACCTCGGACAGGGAGAGCACCGGGGAGCTGTTTTTT. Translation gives CASSSIYLTSDRESTGELFF.